These 21 T cell receptor beta chains originate from one sample sequenced in a study of CD8 T cells in ankylosing spondylitis. TCRdb re-called the 5' RACE reads with MiXCR, one entry per CDR3 protein. The sample includes more than 100,000 distinct CDR3 sequences, roughly 11% of them seen just once. Specimen: blood, either unsorted or a sorted T cell fraction (not recorded which). These receptors originate from a female donor with ankylosing spondylitis or in good health (not recorded which).

As concerns this clonotype: A read error may be the cause here, since a much bigger clone is one base away. Since no conserved phenylalanine or tryptophan closes the CDR3, a read error is the likely cause. The chain carries TRBV3-1 and TRBJ2-1; D is uncertain. V lost 1 base and J 0 bases, leaving 13 bases between the germline ends. Germline V CDR1 and CDR2: LGHDT, YNNKEL (reference sequence). This CDR3 region has 17 residues. The CDR3 bases are TGTGCCAGCAGCCAAGTTTTGGGTCCCAGCTCCTACAATGAGCAGTTCCTC. Amino acids: CASSQVLGPSSYNEQFL.

The CDR3 spells CASSILAGPNEQFF. CDR3 bases: TGTGCCAGTAGTATACTAGCGGGACCCAATGAGCAGTTCTTC. This chain joins TRBV19 and TRBJ2-1; TRBD2 matches at 9 bases. Germline lookup yields CDR1 LNHDA and CDR2 SQIVND (reference sequence). This CDR3 contains 14 residues. The V segment lost 2 bases and the J segment 6 bases; nucleotides outside the gene matches: 2.

V is TRBV7-6 and J is TRBJ1-1; the D is unclear. Germline-derived CDR1 and CDR2 are SGHVS and FNYEAQ. The CDR3 is 14 residues long. V was clipped by 5 bases and J by 3 bases, with 13 bases between them. The CDR3 protein is CASSALTSDTEAFF. CDR3 coding DNA: TGTGCCAGCAGCGCCCTAACATCGGACACTGAAGCTTTCTTT. Full variable domain (remainder filled in from reference TRBV7-6 and TRBJ1-1): GAGVSQSPRYKVTKRGQDVALRCDPISGHVSLYWYRQALGQGPEFLTYFNYEAQQDKSGLPNDRFSAERPEGSISTLTIQRTEQRDSAMYRCASSALTSDTEAFFGQGTRLTVV.

There are a few counts of this clonotype. V gene TRBV12-3 or TRBV12-4 combines with J gene TRBJ2-4; D is ambiguous. V dropped 7 bases and J dropped 3 bases, with 13 bases sitting between them. The CDR3 extends over 14 amino acids. The CDR3 sequence: CASTVWGDKNIQYF. CDR3 DNA sequence: TGTGCCAGCACAGTATGGGGTGACAAAAACATTCAGTACTTC.

A note on this clonotype: Relative to the germline gene, one junction end is altered; a read error may explain this. The chain is built from TRBV29-1 and TRBJ1-2; D not certain. There are 13 residues in the CDR3. The germline V gene encodes CDR1 SQVTM and CDR2 ANQGSEA. The CDR3 nucleotides are TGCAGCGTACAGCATCAGGATCACTATGGCTACCCCTTC. Residues: CSVQHQDHYGYPF.

This clonotype was seen ten or more times. The genes are TRBV5-5 and TRBJ1-1; the D is unclear. The germline V and J ends were trimmed by 2 bases and 5 bases, with 13 bases remaining between them. CDR1 is SGHKS, CDR2 YYEKEE, per germline (reference sequence). CDR3 size: 14 residues. CDR3: CASSFASMGTEAFF. The DNA of the CDR3 is TGTGCCAGCAGCTTCGCGTCCATGGGGACTGAAGCTTTCTTT.

This clonotype was recorded many times. The V gene is TRBV20-1, the J gene TRBJ1-3, with D tentatively TRBD1 (5 bases). V lost 7 bases to trimming and J lost 4 bases, with 11 bases between them. Germline V gives CDR1 DFQATT, CDR2 SNEGSKA (reference sequence). The CDR3 sequence is 12 residues long. CDR3 sequence: CSGMGGGNTIYF. CDR3 nucleotide sequence: TGCAGTGGTATGGGGGGAGGAAACACCATATATTTT.

This clonotype was picked up a small number of times. A junction end diverges from the germline sequence, so it may reflect a read error. V usage is TRBV5-1 and J usage is TRBJ1-1, with D tentatively TRBD1 (6 bases). Germline V gives CDR1 SGHRS, CDR2 YFSETQ. This CDR3 is built from 14 residues. CDR3 sequence reads: CASTLGHMNTEAFF. The CDR3 nucleotides read TGCGCCAGCACCTTGGGACACATGAACACTGAAGCTTTCTTT.

This clonotype showed up many times. The V gene is TRBV20-1, the J gene TRBJ2-5; no definite D call. With 0 bases removed from V and 13 bases from J, the gap between germline ends came to 12 bases. The length of the CDR3 is 11 residues. CDR1 and CDR2 (germline): DFQATT, SNEGSKA (reference sequence). The CDR3 spells CSARDPGPGYF. Written as DNA, the CDR3 is TGCAGTGCTAGAGATCCAGGCCCTGGGTACTTC.

This clonotype was recorded many times. This chain links TRBV6-6 with TRBJ1-3; D gene unclear. The CDR3 extends over 13 amino acids. The germline CDR1 and CDR2 sequences are MNHNY and SVGAGI (reference sequence). The V gene lost 5 bases and the J gene lost 4 bases, with 9 bases spanning the gap. The CDR3 sequence is CASSPRVGNTIYF. For the CDR3, the DNA is TGTGCCAGCAGTCCCCGGGTCGGAAACACCATATATTTT.

This clonotype appeared many times. This chain joins TRBV5-1 and TRBJ1-4; D is undetermined. V lost 5 bases and J lost 6, with 14 bases in between. CDR1 and CDR2 (germline): SGHRS, YFSETQ. The CDR3 is 14 residues long. The DNA of the CDR3 is TGCGCCAGCAGTGCCCGGACGAGCGATGAAAAACTGTTTTTT. Its translation is CASSARTSDEKLFF.

This clonotype appeared many times. The J gene is TRBJ2-1, the V gene TRBV11-2; D unclear. The CDR3 is 14 amino acids. Looked up from germline, CDR1 is SGHAT and CDR2 is FQNNGV. V lost 5 bases to trimming and J lost 7 bases, with 15 bases between them. CDR3 DNA sequence: TGTGCCAGCAGCCCTCCTGGCAGGTTGAATGAGCAGTTCTTC. Amino acids: CASSPPGRLNEQFF. Drawing the rest from reference TRBV11-2 and TRBJ2-1, the complete variable domain is EAGVAQSPRYKIIEKRQSVAFWCNPISGHATLYWYQQILGQGPKLLIQFQNNGVVDDSQLPKDRFSAERLKGVDSTLKIQPAKLEDSAVYLCASSPPGRLNEQFFGPGTRLTVL.

This clonotype was counted at least ten times. This CDR3 reads CASSSTIYEQYF. The CDR3 nucleotides are TGTGCCAGCAGTTCCACGATATACGAGCAGTACTTC. The V call is TRBV28, the J call TRBJ2-7; the D is unclear. The germline V and J ends were trimmed by 4 bases and 4 bases, with 8 bases remaining between them. The CDR3 loop spans 12 amino acids. The germline gives CDR1 MDHEN, CDR2 SYDVKM.

Comments on this clonotype: The CDR3 does not end in the conserved phenylalanine or tryptophan, so this is likely a read error. This chain uses TRBV7-8 with TRBJ2-3, with D perhaps TRBD1 (6 bases). V dropped 5 bases and J dropped 8 bases, with 17 bases sitting between them. CDR3 length: 14 residues. CDR1 is SGHVS, CDR2 FQNEAQ, per germline. The CDR3 nucleotides are TGTGCCAGCAGCCCGGACAGAGACTGGGGTACGCAGTATTTA. Its translation is CASSPDRDWGTQYL.

This clonotype was picked up many times. The rearrangement links TRBV5-6 to TRBJ1-1; the match to TRBD1 covers 11 bases. The CDR3 is 14 amino acids. Losses at the gene ends were 5 bases for V and 10 bases for J; bases not matched to a gene: 10. Germline CDR1 is SGHDT and CDR2 is YYEEEE. CDR3 in amino acids: CASRLGTGGFRAFF. The DNA of the CDR3 is TGTGCCAGCAGGTTAGGGACAGGGGGTTTCAGAGCTTTCTTT.

In its sample, this clonotype was seen a few times. V and J are TRBV10-2 and TRBJ2-1, with no clear D. CDR1 and CDR2 (germline): WSHSY, SAAADI. V was clipped by 1 base and J by 8 bases, with 9 bases between them. The length of the CDR3 is 13 residues. The CDR3 loop reads CASSEWSGDEQFF. The CDR3 nucleotides are TGCGCCAGCAGTGAGTGGTCGGGCGATGAGCAGTTCTTC.

This clonotype was observed many times. The V call is TRBV5-1, the J call TRBJ1-1; 7 nucleotides match TRBD1. CDR1 and CDR2 from the germline V gene are SGHRS and YFSETQ. There are 14 residues in the CDR3. The ends lost 2 bases at V and 5 bases at J; junction bases unmatched: 6. In DNA, the CDR3 is TGCGCCAGCAGCTTCGACAGGGAGGCGACTGAAGCTTTCTTT. Translation gives CASSFDREATEAFF.

A remark on this clonotype: This may arise from a read error, as a much more abundant clone is one base away. The chain is built from TRBV28 and TRBJ2-6; possibly TRBD1 for D (5 bases). Germline CDR1 and CDR2: MDHEN and SYDVKM. The CDR3 is 11 amino acids. The chain's CDR3 is CASTGANVLSF. The CDR3, as DNA: TGTGCCAGCACTGGGGCCAACGTCCTGTCTTTC.

This clonotype came up many times. The chain links TRBV10-3 to TRBJ2-1; D possibly matches TRBD1 or TRBD2 (5 bases each). V was pared by 3 bases and J by 9 bases, with 21 bases between. The CDR3 has 16 amino acids. Germline CDR1 and CDR2: ENHRY and SYGVKD. CDR3 protein: CAISDSRGVARGEQFF. The CDR3 bases are TGTGCCATCAGTGACTCGAGGGGAGTAGCTAGGGGTGAGCAGTTCTTC.

The table lists this clonotype with a few counts. The V and J genes are TRBV27 and TRBJ1-2; the match to TRBD1 covers 10 bases. This CDR3 is built from 15 residues. Trimming at V came to 6 bases and at J to 7 bases, leaving 11 bases not matched to a gene. The germline V gene has CDR1 MNHEY and CDR2 SMNVEV (reference sequence). Here the CDR3 DNA reads TGTGCCAGCAGCTTCTCGGGACAGGGGATACTTGGCTACACCTTC. Translated: CASSFSGQGILGYTF.

This clonotype showed up many times. The V and J genes are TRBV14 and TRBJ2-7, with no clear D. This CDR3 region has 12 residues. CDR1 SGHDN and CDR2 FVKESK come from the germline V gene. Trimming left V 1 base short and J 8 bases short, with 9 bases between. This chain's CDR3 is CASSQGGRKQYF. CDR3 DNA: TGTGCCAGCAGCCAAGGTGGGCGCAAGCAGTACTTC.